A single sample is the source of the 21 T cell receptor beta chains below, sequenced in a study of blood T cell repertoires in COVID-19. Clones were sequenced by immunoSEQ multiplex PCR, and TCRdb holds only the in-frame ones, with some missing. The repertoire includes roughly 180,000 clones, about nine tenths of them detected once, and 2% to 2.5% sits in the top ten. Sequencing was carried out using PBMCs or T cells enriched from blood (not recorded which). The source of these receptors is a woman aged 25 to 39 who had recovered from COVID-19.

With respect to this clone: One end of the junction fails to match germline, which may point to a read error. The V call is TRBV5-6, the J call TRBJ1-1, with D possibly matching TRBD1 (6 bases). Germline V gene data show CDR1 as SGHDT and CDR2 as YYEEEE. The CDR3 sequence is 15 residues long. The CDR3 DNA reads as TGTGCCAGCAGTTTGGACAGAGAGCTTAACACTGAAGCTTTCTTT. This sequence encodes CASSLDRELNTEAFF.

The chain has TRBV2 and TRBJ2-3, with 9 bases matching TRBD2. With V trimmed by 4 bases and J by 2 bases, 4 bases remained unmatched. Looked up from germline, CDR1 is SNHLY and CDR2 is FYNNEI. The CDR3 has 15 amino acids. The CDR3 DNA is TGTGCCAGCAGTGGACTAGCGGAACCCACAGATACGCAGTATTTT. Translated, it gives CASSGLAEPTDTQYF.

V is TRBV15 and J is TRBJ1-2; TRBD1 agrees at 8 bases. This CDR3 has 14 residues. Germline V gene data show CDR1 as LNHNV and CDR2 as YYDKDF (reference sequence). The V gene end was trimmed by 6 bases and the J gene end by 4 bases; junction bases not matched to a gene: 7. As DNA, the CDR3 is TGTGCCACCAGGAGGGACAGGACCATCTATGGCTACACCTTC. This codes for CATRRDRTIYGYTF.

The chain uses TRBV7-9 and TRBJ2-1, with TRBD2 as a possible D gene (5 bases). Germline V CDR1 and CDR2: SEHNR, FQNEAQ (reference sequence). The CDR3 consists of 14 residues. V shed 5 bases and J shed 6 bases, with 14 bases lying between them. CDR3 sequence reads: CASSLDSRSNEQFF. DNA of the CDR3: TGTGCCAGCAGCCTGGACTCGAGGTCCAATGAGCAGTTCTTC.

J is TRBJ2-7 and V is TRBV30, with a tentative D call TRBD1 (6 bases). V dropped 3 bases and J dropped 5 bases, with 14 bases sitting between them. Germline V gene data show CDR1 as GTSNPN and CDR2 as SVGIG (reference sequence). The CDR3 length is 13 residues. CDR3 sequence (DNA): TGTGCCTGGAGAATAACAGGGCGCCACGAGCAGTACTTC. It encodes CAWRITGRHEQYF.

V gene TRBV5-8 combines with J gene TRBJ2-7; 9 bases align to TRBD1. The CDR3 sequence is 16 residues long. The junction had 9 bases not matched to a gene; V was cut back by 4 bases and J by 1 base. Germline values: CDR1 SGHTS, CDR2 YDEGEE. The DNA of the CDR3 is TGTGCCAGCAGCGTGGGACAGGGCATGAAGTCCTACGAGCAGTACTTC. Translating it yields CASSVGQGMKSYEQYF. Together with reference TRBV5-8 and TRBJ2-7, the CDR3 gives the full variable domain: EAGVTQSPTHLIKTRGQQATLRCSPISGHTSVYWYQQALGLGLQFLLWYDEGEERNRGNFPPRFSGRQFPNYSSELNVNALELEDSALYLCASSVGQGMKSYEQYFGPGTRLTVT.

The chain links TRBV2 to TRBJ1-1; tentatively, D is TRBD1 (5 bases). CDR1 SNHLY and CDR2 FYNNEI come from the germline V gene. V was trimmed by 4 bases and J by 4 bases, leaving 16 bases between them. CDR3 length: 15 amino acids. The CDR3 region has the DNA TGTGCCAGCAGTGCACAAGGCAGGGTCCTCACTGAAGCTTTCTTT. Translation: CASSAQGRVLTEAFF.

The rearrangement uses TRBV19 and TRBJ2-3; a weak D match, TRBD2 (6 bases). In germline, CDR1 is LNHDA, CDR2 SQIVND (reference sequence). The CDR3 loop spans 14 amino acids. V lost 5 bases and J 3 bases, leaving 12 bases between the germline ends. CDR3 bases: TGTGCCAGTAGTGAAGCTGCGGGGACAGATACGCAGTATTTT. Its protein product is CASSEAAGTDTQYF. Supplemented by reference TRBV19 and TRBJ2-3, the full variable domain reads DGGITQSPKYLFRKEGQNVTLSCEQNLNHDAMYWYRQDPGQGLRLIYYSQIVNDFQKGDIAEGYSVSREKKESFPLTVTSAQKNPTAFYLCASSEAAGTDTQYFGPGTRLTVL.

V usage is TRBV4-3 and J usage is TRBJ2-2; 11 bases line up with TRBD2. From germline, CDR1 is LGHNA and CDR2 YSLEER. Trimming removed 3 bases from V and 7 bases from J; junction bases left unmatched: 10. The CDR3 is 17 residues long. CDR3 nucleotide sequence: TGCGCCAGCAGCCAGGGGGCTCTAGCGGGAGGTTTCGGGGAGCTGTTTTTT. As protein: CASSQGALAGGFGELFF.

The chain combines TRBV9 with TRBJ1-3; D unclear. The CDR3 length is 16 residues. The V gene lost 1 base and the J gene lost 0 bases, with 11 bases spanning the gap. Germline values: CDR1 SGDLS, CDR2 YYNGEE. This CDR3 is CASSVTKTNSGNTIYF. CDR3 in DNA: TGTGCCAGCAGCGTAACGAAGACTAACTCTGGAAACACCATATATTTT.

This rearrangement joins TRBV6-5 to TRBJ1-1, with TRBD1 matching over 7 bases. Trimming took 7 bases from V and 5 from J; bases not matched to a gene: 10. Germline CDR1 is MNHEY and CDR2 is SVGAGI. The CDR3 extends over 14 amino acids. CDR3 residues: CASIIRTGVTEAFF. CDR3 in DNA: TGTGCCAGCATTATACGCACAGGGGTGACTGAAGCTTTCTTT.

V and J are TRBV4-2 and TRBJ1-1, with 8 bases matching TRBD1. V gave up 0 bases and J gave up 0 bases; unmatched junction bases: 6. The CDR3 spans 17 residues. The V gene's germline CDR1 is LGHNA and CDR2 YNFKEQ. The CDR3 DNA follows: TGTGCCAGCAGCCAAGATACGGGACAGGTCATGAACACTGAAGCTTTCTTT. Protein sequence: CASSQDTGQVMNTEAFF.

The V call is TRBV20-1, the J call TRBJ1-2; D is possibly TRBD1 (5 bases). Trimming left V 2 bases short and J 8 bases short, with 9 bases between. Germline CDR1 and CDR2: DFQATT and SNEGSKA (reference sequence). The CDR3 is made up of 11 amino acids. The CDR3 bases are TGCAGTGCTAGATCGGAGGGGGGCTACACCTTC. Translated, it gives CSARSEGGYTF.

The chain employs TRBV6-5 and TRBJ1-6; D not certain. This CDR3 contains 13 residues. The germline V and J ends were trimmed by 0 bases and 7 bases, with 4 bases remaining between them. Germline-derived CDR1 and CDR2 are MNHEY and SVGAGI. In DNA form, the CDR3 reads TGTGCCAGCAGTTACTCGAGAAATTCACCCCTCCACTTT. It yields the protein CASSYSRNSPLHF.

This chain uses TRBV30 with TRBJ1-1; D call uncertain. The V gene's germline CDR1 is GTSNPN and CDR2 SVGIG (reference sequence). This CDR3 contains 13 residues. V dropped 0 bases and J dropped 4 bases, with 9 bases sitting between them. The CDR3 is CAWSVEEFTEAFF. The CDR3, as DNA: TGTGCCTGGAGTGTCGAGGAATTCACTGAAGCTTTCTTT.

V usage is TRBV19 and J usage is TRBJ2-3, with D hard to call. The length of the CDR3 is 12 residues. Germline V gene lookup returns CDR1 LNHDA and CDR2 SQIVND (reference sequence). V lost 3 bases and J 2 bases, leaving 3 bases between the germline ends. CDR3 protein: CASSMYTDTQYF. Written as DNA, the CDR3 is TGTGCCAGTAGTATGTACACAGATACGCAGTATTTT. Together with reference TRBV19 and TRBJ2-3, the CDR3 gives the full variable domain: DGGITQSPKYLFRKEGQNVTLSCEQNLNHDAMYWYRQDPGQGLRLIYYSQIVNDFQKGDIAEGYSVSREKKESFPLTVTSAQKNPTAFYLCASSMYTDTQYFGPGTRLTVL.

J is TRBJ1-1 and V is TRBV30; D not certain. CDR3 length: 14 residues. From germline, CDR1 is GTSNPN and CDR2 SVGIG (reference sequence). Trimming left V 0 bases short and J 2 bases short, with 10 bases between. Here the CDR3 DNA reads TGTGCCTGGAGTGTAACACCCCCAAACACTGAAGCTTTCTTT. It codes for CAWSVTPPNTEAFF.

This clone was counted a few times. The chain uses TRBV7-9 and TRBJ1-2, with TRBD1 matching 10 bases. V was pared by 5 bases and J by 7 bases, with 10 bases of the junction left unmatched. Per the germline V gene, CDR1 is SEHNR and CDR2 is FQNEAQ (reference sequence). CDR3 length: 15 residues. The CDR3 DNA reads TGTGCCAGCAGCCCGGGGACAGGGGAAAGAACTGGCTACACCTTC. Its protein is CASSPGTGERTGYTF.

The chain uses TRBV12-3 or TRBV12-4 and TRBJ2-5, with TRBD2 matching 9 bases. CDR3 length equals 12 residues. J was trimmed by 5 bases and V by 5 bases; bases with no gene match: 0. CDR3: CASSAGGETQYF. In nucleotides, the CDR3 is TGTGCCAGCAGTGCGGGGGGGGAGACCCAGTACTTC.

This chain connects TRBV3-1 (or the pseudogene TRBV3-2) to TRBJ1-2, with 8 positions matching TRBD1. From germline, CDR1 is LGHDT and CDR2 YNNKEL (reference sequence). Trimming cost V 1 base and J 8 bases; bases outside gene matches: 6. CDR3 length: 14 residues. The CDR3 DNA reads TGTGCCAGCAGCCAAGGAGGACAGGGAAGGGGCTACACCTTC. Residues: CASSQGGQGRGYTF.

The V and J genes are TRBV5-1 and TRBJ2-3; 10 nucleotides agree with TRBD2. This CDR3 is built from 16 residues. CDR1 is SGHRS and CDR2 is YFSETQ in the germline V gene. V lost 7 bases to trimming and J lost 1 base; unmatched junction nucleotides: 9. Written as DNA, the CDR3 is TGCGCCAGCGGCGGGACTAGCGAGGAGGGCACAGATACGCAGTATTTT. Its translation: CASGGTSEEGTDTQYF.